This T cell receptor beta chain was captured in a study of shared clonotypes between healthy human individuals. The germline gives CDR1 MNHEY, CDR2 SMNVEV (reference sequence). The CDR3 runs to 14 residues. V lost 0 bases, J lost 4 bases, and 10 bases lay in between. Terminally differentiated effector memory CD45RA+ cells were excluded from the naive CD8 cells, which were CD45RO-negative and positively selected for CCR7. Measured with immunoSEQ multiplex PCR; TCRdb has only the in-frame clones, and not every one. In the table there are approximately 2,000,000 clones, roughly 95% of which are singletons. This clone occurred once.

This TCR was sampled from a man younger than 30 in good health. Some clones in this sample may be carry-over from other donors' samples. Sequenced input: naive CD8+ T cells from PBMCs. V gene TRBV27 combines with J gene TRBJ2-7; D may be TRBD2 (5 bases). The CDR3 DNA reads as TGTGCCAGCAGTTTATCGCCCGAGGGATACGAGCAGTACTTC. This gives the protein CASSLSPEGYEQYF.